A single sample gave rise to the 13 T cell receptor beta chains below, sequenced in a study of CD8 T cells in Susac syndrome. RNA in amounts of roughly 0.5 to 1 ug was reverse transcribed with random hexamers. TCRdb processed the immunoSEQ multiplex PCR reads anew with MiXCR; each CDR3 protein has one entry. In the table there are around 190,000 distinct CDR3 sequences, around 94% of which are singletons. The sample comprised CD4+ T cells from PBMCs. These receptors were taken from a human donor with Susac syndrome.

This chain uses TRBV11-2 with TRBJ2-3; 13 positions match TRBD2. Unmatched junction bases numbered 5, after V lost 5 bases and J lost 0 bases. The germline CDR1 and CDR2 sequences are SGHAT and FQNNGV. The CDR3 extends over 17 amino acids. CDR3 sequence: CASSRTSGGASTDTQYF. CDR3 nucleotide sequence: TGTGCCAGCAGCAGGACTAGCGGGGGAGCTAGCACAGATACGCAGTATTTT.

The chain combines TRBV18 with TRBJ1-1; D not certain. The CDR3 runs 15 residues. V lost 3 bases, J lost 3 bases, and 14 bases lay in between. CDR1 and CDR2 from the germline V gene are KGHSH and LQKENI. This CDR3 is CASSPQPGGDTEAFF. CDR3 nucleotide sequence: TGTGCCAGCTCACCCCAGCCCGGCGGGGACACTGAAGCTTTCTTT.

V and J are TRBV9 and TRBJ1-3; TRBD1 matches 7 bases. The J segment lost 0 bases and the V segment lost 3 bases, leaving 3 bases of the junction unmatched. Germline CDR1 is SGDLS and CDR2 is YYNGEE. The CDR3 totals 15 residues. The CDR3 nucleotides read TGTGCCAGCAGCGACAGGGGACCCTCTGGAAACACCATATATTTT. Protein product: CASSDRGPSGNTIYF. Filled out from reference TRBV9 and TRBJ1-3, the complete variable domain reads DSGVTQTPKHLITATGQRVTLRCSPRSGDLSVYWYQQSLDQGLQFLIQYYNGEERAKGNILERFSAQQFPDLHSELNLSSLELGDSALYFCASSDRGPSGNTIYFGEGSWLTVV.

CDR3 in DNA: TGCAGTGCTAGCTCCGGGGGTGATAATTCACCCCTCCACTTT. Translation: CSASSGGDNSPLHF. The gene calls are TRBV20-1 and TRBJ1-6; D possibly corresponds to TRBD1 (5 bases). The V end lost 3 bases, the J end lost 5 bases, and 11 bases lay between the germline ends. This CDR3 spans 14 amino acids. Germline CDR1 DFQATT, CDR2 SNEGSKA (reference sequence).

The CDR3 here is CAWSAETEAFF. CDR3 bases: TGTGCCTGGTCTGCAGAGACTGAAGCTTTCTTT. V and J are TRBV30 and TRBJ1-1; D is undetermined. Trimming removed 5 bases at V and 5 bases at J, with 9 bases between. Per the germline V gene, CDR1 is GTSNPN and CDR2 is SVGIG (reference sequence). This CDR3 is built from 11 residues.

In DNA, the CDR3 is TGTGCCAGCAGTCGACGGAGCTCTGGAAACACCATATATTTT. This encodes CASSRRSSGNTIYF. The V and J genes are TRBV3-1 and TRBJ1-3; D gene ambiguous. The CDR3 length is 14 residues. Trimming took off 6 bases at V and 0 bases at J, with 9 bases between the two ends. Looked up from germline, CDR1 is LGHDT and CDR2 is YNNKEL (reference sequence).

The genes are TRBV28 and TRBJ1-5, with TRBD1 as a possible D gene (6 bases). Germline values: CDR1 MDHEN, CDR2 SYDVKM. CDR3 length: 15 residues. Trimming removed 0 bases at V and 3 bases at J, with 9 bases between. The DNA for the CDR3 is TGTGCCAGCAGTTTATGGGCAGGGGACAATCAGCCCCAGCATTTT. Its translation: CASSLWAGDNQPQHF.

The chain is built from TRBV15 and TRBJ2-2; 7 bases fit TRBD2. The J segment lost 6 bases and the V segment lost 1 base, leaving 8 bases of the junction unmatched. CDR3 length: 16 residues. Germline V gives CDR1 LNHNV, CDR2 YYDKDF (reference sequence). The CDR3 loop is CATSRVGGGEPGELFF. The DNA of the CDR3 is TGTGCCACCAGCAGAGTCGGGGGAGGGGAGCCCGGGGAGCTGTTTTTT.

The chain recombines TRBV20-1 with TRBJ2-2, with 8 bases aligning to TRBD2. V trimming: 3 bases; J trimming: 1 base; junction bases outside the gene matches: 1. The CDR3 has 14 residues. Looked up from germline, CDR1 is DFQATT and CDR2 is SNEGSKA (reference sequence). CDR3 DNA: TGCAGTGCTAGCCTAGCGGGGAACACCGGGGAGCTGTTTTTT. Amino acid sequence: CSASLAGNTGELFF.

The V and J genes are TRBV5-4 and TRBJ1-1; D not resolved. V was clipped by 4 bases and J by 3 bases, with 16 bases between them. The germline CDR1 and CDR2 sequences are SGHNT and YYREEE (reference sequence). This CDR3 region has 15 residues. CDR3: CASSPAGPFDTEAFF. The CDR3, as DNA: TGTGCCAGCAGCCCCGCCGGGCCGTTTGACACTGAAGCTTTCTTT.

This rearrangement joins TRBV6-1 to TRBJ2-3; 9 bases line up with TRBD1. Germline-derived CDR1 and CDR2 are MNHNS and SASEGT. Trimming cost V 6 bases and J 0 bases; bases outside gene matches: 13. The CDR3 is 18 residues long. Here the CDR3 DNA reads TGTGCCAGCAGCCCCGAACCGGGACAGGGTAGAAGCACAGATACGCAGTATTTT. It yields the protein CASSPEPGQGRSTDTQYF.

The chain combines TRBV6-5 with TRBJ1-6, with 8 nucleotides matching TRBD1. The CDR3 is made up of 13 amino acids. Germline CDR1 is MNHEY and CDR2 is SVGAGI. Trimming at V came to 6 bases and at J to 10 bases, leaving 5 bases not matched to a gene. The CDR3 DNA is TGTGCCAGCAGCAGGGGGCTGGGGTCACCCCTCCACTTT. The encoded protein is CASSRGLGSPLHF.

This clonotype showed up just a few times. The chain employs TRBV12-3 or TRBV12-4 and TRBJ2-3; TRBD2 is a possible D gene (6 bases). The CDR3 is made up of 13 amino acids. V was pared by 6 bases and J by 0 bases, with 7 bases between. CDR3 loop: CASSGGSTDTQYF. CDR3 in DNA: TGTGCCAGCAGCGGGGGAAGCACAGATACGCAGTATTTT.